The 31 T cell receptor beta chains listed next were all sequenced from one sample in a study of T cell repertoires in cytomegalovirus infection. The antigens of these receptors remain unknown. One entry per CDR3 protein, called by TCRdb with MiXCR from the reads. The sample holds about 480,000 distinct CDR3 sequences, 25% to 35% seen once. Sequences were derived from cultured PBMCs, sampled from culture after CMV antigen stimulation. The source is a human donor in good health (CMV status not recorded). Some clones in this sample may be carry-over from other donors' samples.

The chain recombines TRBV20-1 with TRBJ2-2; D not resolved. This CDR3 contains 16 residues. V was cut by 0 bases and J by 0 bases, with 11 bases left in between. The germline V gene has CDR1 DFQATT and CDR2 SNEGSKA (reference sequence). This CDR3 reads CSARDRRRANTGELFF. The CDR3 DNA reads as TGCAGTGCTAGAGATCGAAGAAGGGCGAACACCGGGGAGCTGTTTTTT.

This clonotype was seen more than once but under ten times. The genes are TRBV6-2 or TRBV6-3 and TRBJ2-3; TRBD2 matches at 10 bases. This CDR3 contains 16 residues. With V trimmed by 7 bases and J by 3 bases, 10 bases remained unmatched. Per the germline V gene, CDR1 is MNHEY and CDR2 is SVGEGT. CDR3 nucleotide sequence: TGTGCCAGCACCAAGGAGCGGGAGGGCTCGACAGATACGCAGTATTTT. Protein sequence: CASTKEREGSTDTQYF.

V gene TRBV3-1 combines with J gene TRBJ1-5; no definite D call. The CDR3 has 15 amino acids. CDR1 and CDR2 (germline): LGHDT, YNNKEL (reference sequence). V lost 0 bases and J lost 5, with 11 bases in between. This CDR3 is CASSQDTTPHQPQHF. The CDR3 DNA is TGTGCCAGCAGCCAAGACACAACTCCGCATCAGCCCCAGCATTTT. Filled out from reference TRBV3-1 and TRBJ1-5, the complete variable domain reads DTAVSQTPKYLVTQMGNDKSIKCEQNLGHDTMYWYKQDSKKFLKIMFSYNNKELIINETVPNRFSPKSPDKAHLNLHINSLELGDSAVYFCASSQDTTPHQPQHFGDGTRLSIL.

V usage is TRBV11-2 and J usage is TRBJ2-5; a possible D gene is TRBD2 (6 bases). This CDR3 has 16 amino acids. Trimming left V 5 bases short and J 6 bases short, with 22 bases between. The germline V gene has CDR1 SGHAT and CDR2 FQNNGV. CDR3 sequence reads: CASSLSGPNFAKTQYF. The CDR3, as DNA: TGTGCCAGCAGCCTTAGCGGACCCAACTTCGCTAAGACCCAGTACTTC.

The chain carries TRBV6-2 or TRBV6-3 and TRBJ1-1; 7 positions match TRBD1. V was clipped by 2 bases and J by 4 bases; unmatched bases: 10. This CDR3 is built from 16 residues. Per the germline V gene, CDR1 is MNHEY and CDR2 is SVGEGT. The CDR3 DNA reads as TGTGCCAGCAGTTACGCTCCGGGCCAGGGGGGCACTGAAGCTTTCTTT. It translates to CASSYAPGQGGTEAFF.

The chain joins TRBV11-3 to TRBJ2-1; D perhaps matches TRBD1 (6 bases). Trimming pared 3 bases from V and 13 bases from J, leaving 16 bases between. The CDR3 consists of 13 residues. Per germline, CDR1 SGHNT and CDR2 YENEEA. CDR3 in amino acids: CASSLFIEGTQFF. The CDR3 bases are TGTGCCAGCAGCTTGTTCATAGAGGGGACACAGTTCTTC.

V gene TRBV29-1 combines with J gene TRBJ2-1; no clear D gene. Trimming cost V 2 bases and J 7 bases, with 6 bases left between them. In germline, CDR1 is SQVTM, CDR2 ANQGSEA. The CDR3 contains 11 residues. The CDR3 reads CSVESVNEQFF. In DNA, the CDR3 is TGCAGCGTTGAATCTGTTAATGAGCAGTTCTTC.

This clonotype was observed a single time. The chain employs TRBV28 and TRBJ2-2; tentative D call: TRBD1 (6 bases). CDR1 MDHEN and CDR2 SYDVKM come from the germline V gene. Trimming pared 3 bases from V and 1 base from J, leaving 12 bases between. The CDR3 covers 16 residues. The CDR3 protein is CASSFYRTENTGELFF. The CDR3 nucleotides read TGTGCCAGCAGTTTCTATAGGACAGAGAACACCGGGGAGCTGTTTTTT.

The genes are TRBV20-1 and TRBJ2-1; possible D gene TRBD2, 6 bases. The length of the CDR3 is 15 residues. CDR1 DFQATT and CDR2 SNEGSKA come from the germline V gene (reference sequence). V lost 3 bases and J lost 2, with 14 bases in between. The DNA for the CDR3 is TGCAGTGCTAGCCCCCTGGCGGGGCCCTACAATGAGCAGTTCTTC. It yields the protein CSASPLAGPYNEQFF.

The CDR3 nucleotides are TGTGCCATCAGTGAGTCTGCGGGGCTTTTGGGGCAGTTCTTC. Translating gives CAISESAGLLGQFF. V and J are TRBV10-3 and TRBJ2-1; tentatively, D is TRBD2 (6 bases). Trimming pared 0 bases from V and 12 bases from J, leaving 15 bases between. The CDR3 has 14 amino acids. Germline lookup yields CDR1 ENHRY and CDR2 SYGVKD.

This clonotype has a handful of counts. The CDR3 bases are TGTGCCAGCAGCTTAGGACTAGCGGAACGCAACTACGAGCAGTACGTC. Amino acid sequence: CASSLGLAERNYEQYV. The chain has TRBV7-6 and TRBJ2-7; 9 bases agree with TRBD2. Trimming took 1 base from V and 3 from J; bases not matched to a gene: 7. Germline-derived CDR1 and CDR2 are SGHVS and FNYEAQ. The CDR3 is made up of 16 amino acids.

In nucleotides, the CDR3 is TGCGCCAGCAGCCAAGGAGGGGATTGGTACAATGAGCAGTTCTTC. This encodes CASSQGGDWYNEQFF. The chain employs TRBV4-3 and TRBJ2-1; D may correspond to TRBD1 or TRBD2 (5 bases each). The CDR3 is 15 amino acids. Germline V CDR1 and CDR2: LGHNA, YSLEER. V was pared by 1 base and J by 4 bases, with 11 bases between.

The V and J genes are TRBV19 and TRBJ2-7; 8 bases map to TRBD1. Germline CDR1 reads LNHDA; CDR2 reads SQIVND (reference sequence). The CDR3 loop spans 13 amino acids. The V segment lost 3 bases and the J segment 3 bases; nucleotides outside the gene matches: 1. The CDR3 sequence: CASSIDRGYEQYF. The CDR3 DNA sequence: TGTGCCAGTAGTATCGACAGGGGCTACGAGCAGTACTTC.

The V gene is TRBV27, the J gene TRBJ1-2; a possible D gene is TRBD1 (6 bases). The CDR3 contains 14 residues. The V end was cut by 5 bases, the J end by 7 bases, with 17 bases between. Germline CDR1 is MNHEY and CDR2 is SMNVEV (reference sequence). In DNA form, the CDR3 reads TGTGCCAGCAGTCCATCGGGGGCCAGAGGTGGCTACACCTTC. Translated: CASSPSGARGGYTF.

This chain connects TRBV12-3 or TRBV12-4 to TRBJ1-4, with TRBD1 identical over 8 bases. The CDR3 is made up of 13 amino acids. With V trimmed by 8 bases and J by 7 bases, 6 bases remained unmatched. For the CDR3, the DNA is TGTGCCAGCCACAGGGGGGGCGGTGAAAAACTGTTTTTT. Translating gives CASHRGGGEKLFF.

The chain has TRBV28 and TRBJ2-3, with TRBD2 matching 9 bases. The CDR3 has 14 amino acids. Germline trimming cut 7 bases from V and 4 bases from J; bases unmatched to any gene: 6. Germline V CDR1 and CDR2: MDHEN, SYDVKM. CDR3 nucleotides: TGTGCCAGCACCGGGCGGGAGGGCGCAGATACGCAGTATTTT. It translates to CASTGREGADTQYF.

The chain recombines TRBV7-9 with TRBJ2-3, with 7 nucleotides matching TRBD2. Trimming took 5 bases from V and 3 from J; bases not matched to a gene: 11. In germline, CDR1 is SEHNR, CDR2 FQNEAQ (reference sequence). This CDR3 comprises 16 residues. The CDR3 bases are TGTGCCAGCAGCAGAAGTCCGGAGGGAGGGACAGATACGCAGTATTTT. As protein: CASSRSPEGGTDTQYF. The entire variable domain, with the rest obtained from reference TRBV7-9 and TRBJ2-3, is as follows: DTGVSQNPRHKITKRGQNVTFRCDPISEHNRLYWYRQTLGQGPEFLTYFQNEAQLEKSRLLSDRFSAERPKGSFSTLEIQRTEQGDSAMYLCASSRSPEGGTDTQYFGPGTRLTVL.

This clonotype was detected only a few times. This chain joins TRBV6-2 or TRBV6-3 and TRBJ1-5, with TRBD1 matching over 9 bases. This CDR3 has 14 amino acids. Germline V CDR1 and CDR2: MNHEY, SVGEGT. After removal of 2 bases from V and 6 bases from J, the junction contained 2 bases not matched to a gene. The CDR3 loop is CASSYRQGVQPQHF. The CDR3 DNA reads TGTGCCAGCAGTTACAGACAGGGGGTTCAGCCCCAGCATTTT.

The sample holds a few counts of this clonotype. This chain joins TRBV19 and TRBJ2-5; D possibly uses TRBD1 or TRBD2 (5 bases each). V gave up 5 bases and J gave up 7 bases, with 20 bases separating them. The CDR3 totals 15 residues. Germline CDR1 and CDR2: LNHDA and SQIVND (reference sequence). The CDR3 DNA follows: TGTGCCAGTAGTTCAGGGACGGCCGTTTCAAGGACCCAGTACTTC. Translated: CASSSGTAVSRTQYF.

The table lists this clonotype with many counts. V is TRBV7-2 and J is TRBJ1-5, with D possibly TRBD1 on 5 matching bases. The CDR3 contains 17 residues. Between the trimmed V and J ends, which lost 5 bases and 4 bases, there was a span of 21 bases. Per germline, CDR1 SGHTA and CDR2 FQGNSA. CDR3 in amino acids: CASSLNARGNPNQPQHF. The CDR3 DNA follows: TGTGCCAGCAGCCTGAATGCAAGGGGAAATCCAAATCAGCCCCAGCATTTT.

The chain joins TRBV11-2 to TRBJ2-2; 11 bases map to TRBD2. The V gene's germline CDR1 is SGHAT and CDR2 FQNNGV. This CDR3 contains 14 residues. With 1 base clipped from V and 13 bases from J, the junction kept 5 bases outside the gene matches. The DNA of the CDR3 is TGTGCCAGCAGCTTAGCGACTAGCGGGACAAGGCTGTTTTTT. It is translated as CASSLATSGTRLFF.

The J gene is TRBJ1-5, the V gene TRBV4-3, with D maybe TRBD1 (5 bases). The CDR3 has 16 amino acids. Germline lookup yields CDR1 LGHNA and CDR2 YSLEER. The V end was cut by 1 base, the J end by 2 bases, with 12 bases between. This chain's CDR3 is CASSQVGRVGNQPQHF. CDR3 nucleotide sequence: TGCGCCAGCAGCCAAGTAGGCAGGGTAGGCAATCAGCCCCAGCATTTT.

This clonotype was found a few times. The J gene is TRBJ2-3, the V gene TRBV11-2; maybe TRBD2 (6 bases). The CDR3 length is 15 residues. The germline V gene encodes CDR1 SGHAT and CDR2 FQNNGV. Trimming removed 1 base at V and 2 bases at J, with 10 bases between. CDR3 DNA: TGTGCCAGCAGCTTAGGCAGCGGGTCCACAGATACGCAGTATTTT. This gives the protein CASSLGSGSTDTQYF.

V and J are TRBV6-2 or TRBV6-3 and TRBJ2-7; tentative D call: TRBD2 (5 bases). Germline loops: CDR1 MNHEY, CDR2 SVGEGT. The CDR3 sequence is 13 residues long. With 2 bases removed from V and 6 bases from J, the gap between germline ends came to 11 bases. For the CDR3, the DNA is TGTGCCAGCAGTTACCGCCAGAGCGGCGAGCAGTACTTC. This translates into CASSYRQSGEQYF.

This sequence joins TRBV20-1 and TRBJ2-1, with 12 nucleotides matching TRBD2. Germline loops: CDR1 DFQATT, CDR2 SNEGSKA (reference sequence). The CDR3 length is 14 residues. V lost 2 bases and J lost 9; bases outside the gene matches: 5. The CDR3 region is CSARPSGRGSEQFF. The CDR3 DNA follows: TGCAGTGCTAGACCTAGCGGGAGGGGGAGTGAGCAGTTCTTC.

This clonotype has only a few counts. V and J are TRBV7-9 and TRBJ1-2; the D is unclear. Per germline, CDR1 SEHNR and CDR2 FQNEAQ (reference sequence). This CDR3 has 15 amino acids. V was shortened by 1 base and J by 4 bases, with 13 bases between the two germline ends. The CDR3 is CASSLVADLIYGYTF. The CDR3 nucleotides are TGTGCCAGCAGCTTAGTAGCTGATTTAATCTATGGCTACACCTTC.

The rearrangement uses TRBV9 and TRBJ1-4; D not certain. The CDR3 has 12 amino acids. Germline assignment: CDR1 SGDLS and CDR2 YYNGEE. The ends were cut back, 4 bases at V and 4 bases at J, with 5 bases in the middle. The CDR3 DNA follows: TGTGCCAGCAGCTCAGATAATGAAAAACTGTTTTTT. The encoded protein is CASSSDNEKLFF.

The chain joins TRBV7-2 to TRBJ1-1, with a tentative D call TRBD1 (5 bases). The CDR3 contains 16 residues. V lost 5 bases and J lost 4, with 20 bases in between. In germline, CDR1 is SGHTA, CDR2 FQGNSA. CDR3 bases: TGTGCCAGCAGCCCATACGGCCAGGGTGATGGCACTGAAGCTTTCTTT. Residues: CASSPYGQGDGTEAFF.

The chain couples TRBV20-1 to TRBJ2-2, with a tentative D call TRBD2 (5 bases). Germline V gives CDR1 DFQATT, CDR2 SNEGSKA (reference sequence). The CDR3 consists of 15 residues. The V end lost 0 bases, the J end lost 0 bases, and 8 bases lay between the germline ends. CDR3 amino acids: CSARDGLTNTGELFF. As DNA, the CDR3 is TGCAGTGCTAGAGATGGACTCACGAACACCGGGGAGCTGTTTTTT.

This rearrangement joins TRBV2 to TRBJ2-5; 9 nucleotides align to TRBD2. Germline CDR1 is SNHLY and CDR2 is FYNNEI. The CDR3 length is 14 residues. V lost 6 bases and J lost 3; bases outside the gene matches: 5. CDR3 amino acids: CASRMTSGEETQYF. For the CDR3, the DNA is TGTGCCAGCAGGATGACTAGCGGAGAAGAGACCCAGTACTTC.

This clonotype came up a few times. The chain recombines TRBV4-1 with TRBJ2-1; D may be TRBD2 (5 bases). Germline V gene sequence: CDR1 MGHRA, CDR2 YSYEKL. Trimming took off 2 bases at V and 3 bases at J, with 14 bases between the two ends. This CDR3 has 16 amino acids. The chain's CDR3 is CASSQPTSLVYNEQFF. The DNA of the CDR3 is TGCGCCAGCAGCCAACCAACGTCACTAGTCTACAATGAGCAGTTCTTC.